This T cell receptor (beta chain) is drawn from a study of blood T cell repertoires in COVID-19 (dated by TCRdb to 2018 to 2020). For the wider study: The collaborator samples originated in the United States, Italy and Spain and spanned the acute and convalescent phases of COVID-19. The prospective study material was composed of cDNA or gDNA derived from T cells, B-cell-depleted T cells, or PBMCs. Deeply sampled blood TCRbeta repertoires from subjects exposed to, actively infected with, or recovered from COVID-19 were included in the dataset. The repertoires were released in a freely available public database intended as a resource for research on the immune response to SARS-CoV-2. Samples were obtained from the ongoing ImmuneRACE study (first 160 participants) and from over 1,000 subjects provided by 6 global collaborators. Nearly every sample came with metadata listing a de-identified subject ID, COVID-19 status, age in years and sex. Where available, HLA class I and class II types were obtained from metadata supplied by the sample provider rather than from assay-based typing.

For this clone: Its recognized antigen is unknown. No quality values exist for individual bases; no much larger clone is one base distant.

Broad study findings and their caveats: How much clinical and demographic metadata was included differed by source and by participant, and the metadata was provided uncurated.

Reading the germline V gene (reference sequence) gives CDR1 WNHNN and CDR2 SYGVQD. V drops 6 bases and J drops 2 bases, leaving 14 bases in between. The CDR3 runs 15 residues from the cysteine to the phenylalanine. Only the CDR3 region is kept as DNA, spanning 45 bases read in frame from base 1. Collaborating institutions collected whole blood in K2EDTA tubes following their own protocols. For TCRbeta analysis, collaborators shipped samples as frozen whole blood, isolated PBMCs, or DNA extracted from either of those sample types. TCRbeta CDR3 regions were amplified from genomic DNA using the immunoSEQ Assay, a bias-controlled multiplex PCR. As for how the authors treated the data: The number of nucleated cells in each sample was estimated by amplification of reference gene primers within the assay. To quantify the absolute abundance of each unique TCRbeta CDR3 rearrangement, sequence reads were collapsed and filtered. For each sample, productive Simpson clonality was calculated as the square root of Simpson's diversity index across productive rearrangements. The table was pulled from immuneACCESS by TCRdb, which kept in-frame rearrangements only. Such tables lose some clones; where checked, under half of the loss comes from unresolved V genes, and the rest has no known cause. V and J calls and clone size are as listed in that table; D and trimming were resolved from the DNA. The sample table holds 30,000 to 40,000 clones, of which approximately 93% were seen once. 4% to 6.5% of the sample goes to the ten largest clones.

This chain joins TRBV10-1 to TRBJ1-3; tentative D gene TRBD1, with 5 bases matching. Sequencing was done on a sample of peripheral blood. The clonotype comes from a human donor in a cohort sampled during active COVID-19. DNA sequence: TGCGCCAGCAGCGACACAGGATCGCCTGGAAACACCATATATTTT. This is translated as CASSDTGSPGNTIYF.